This entry features one TCR beta chain sequence. This table comes from immunoSEQ multiplex PCR, and its TCRdb copy is limited to in-frame clones, with some not included. This sample has more than 300,000 clones, with approximately 90% found just once. This specimen comes from a study of blood T cell repertoires in COVID-19. For the study at large: The United States, Italy and Spain were the sources of the acute and convalescent COVID-19 samples. Sources were T cells, B-cell-depleted T cells, or PBMCs; the material itself was cDNA or gDNA.

Recovered Cohort 3 donors showed two negative PCRs, clearance, or symptom resolution. V dropped 4 bases and J dropped 4 bases, with 15 bases sitting between them. CDR3 size: 15 residues. Per germline, CDR1 PRHDT and CDR2 FYEKMQ (reference sequence). The clonotype originates from a woman under 30 who had recovered from COVID-19. Sequencing used PBMCs or T cells enriched from blood (not recorded which). V usage is TRBV13 and J usage is TRBJ2-3; tentatively, D is TRBD2 (7 bases). CDR3: CASSSHGGQADTQYF. The DNA of the CDR3 is TGTGCCAGCAGCTCCCACGGGGGGCAGGCAGATACGCAGTATTTT.